One and the same sample provided the 16 T cell receptor beta chains below, sequenced in a study of T cells in Graves' hyperthyroidism and ophthalmopathy. The source material, RNA transcripts, was used to amplify TCR beta CDR3 regions. TCR CDR3 regions were first amplified by RT-PCR with HTBI primers. Via MiXCR, TCRdb re-called the multiplex PCR reads, giving one row per CDR3 protein. The table includes around 720,000 distinct CDR3 sequences, 35% detected once. The sequencing input was blood. The source of these receptors is a middle-aged woman with Graves' hyperthyroidism.

The gene calls are TRBV25-1 and TRBJ2-7; TRBD2 matches at 11 bases. There are 17 residues in the CDR3. J was trimmed by 2 bases and V by 0 bases; bases with no gene match: 6. Germline loops: CDR1 MGHDK, CDR2 SYGVNS. CDR3 coding DNA: TGTGCCAGCAGTGAATATATGGGACTAGCGGACACCTACGAGCAGTACTTC. The encoded protein is CASSEYMGLADTYEQYF.

This clonotype has just one count. The chain carries TRBV7-3 and TRBJ1-5; D is undetermined. CDR3 size: 15 residues. Per the germline V gene, CDR1 is SGHTA and CDR2 is FQGTGA. V was shortened by 6 bases and J by 1 base, with 13 bases between the two germline ends. CDR3 nucleotides: TGTGCCAGCAGTGAAAATCCCTCGAGCAATCAGCCCCAGCATTTT. It translates to CASSENPSSNQPQHF.

The chain joins TRBV2 to TRBJ2-1; weak D call: TRBD2 (6 bases). V was clipped by 8 bases and J by 2 bases, with 10 bases between them. The V gene's germline CDR1 is SNHLY and CDR2 FYNNEI. The CDR3 length is 13 residues. In nucleotides, the CDR3 is TGTGCCAGCGGCGGGATCGCCTACAATGAGCAGTTCTTC. Translated, it gives CASGGIAYNEQFF.

This sequence joins TRBV11-3 and TRBJ2-2; D possibly corresponds to TRBD2 (7 bases). The V gene's germline CDR1 is SGHNT and CDR2 YENEEA. Trimming removed 4 bases from V and 1 base from J, with 16 bases in between. The CDR3 totals 17 residues. CDR3 nucleotides: TGTGCCAGCAGCTCCAGAGGGGGGGACCTGAACACCGGGGAGCTGTTTTTT. Protein product: CASSSRGGDLNTGELFF.

In this sample, this clonotype turned up a few times. V and J are TRBV9 and TRBJ2-7, with 7 bases aligning to TRBD1. Germline V gene lookup returns CDR1 SGDLS and CDR2 YYNGEE. Trimming cost V 6 bases and J 0 bases; bases outside gene matches: 12. The CDR3 consists of 16 residues. Here the CDR3 reads CASNWDSGISSYEQYF. The CDR3 DNA sequence: TGTGCCAGCAATTGGGACAGCGGCATTAGCTCCTACGAGCAGTACTTC.

The DNA for the CDR3 is TGTGCCAGCAGTCTGTCGGGCCACCCTAATCAGCCCCAGCATTTT. This gives the protein CASSLSGHPNQPQHF. This chain joins TRBV6-5 and TRBJ1-5, with unresolved D. This CDR3 region has 15 residues. Per germline, CDR1 MNHEY and CDR2 SVGAGI. V lost 5 bases and J 4 bases, leaving 15 bases between the germline ends.

There are many counts of this clonotype. The genes are TRBV9 and TRBJ1-2; D unresolved. CDR3 length: 15 residues. The germline V gene encodes CDR1 SGDLS and CDR2 YYNGEE. Trimming removed 0 bases at V and 4 bases at J, with 13 bases between. The CDR3 DNA is TGTGCCAGCAGCGTAGACGGAAGAGCCCTCTATGGCTACACCTTC. Translated, it gives CASSVDGRALYGYTF.

The chain joins TRBV9 to TRBJ2-3; D is possibly TRBD2 (5 bases). CDR3 length: 13 residues. Germline CDR1 is SGDLS and CDR2 is YYNGEE. Trimming stripped 0 bases from V and 6 bases from J, with 8 bases between. CDR3 DNA: TGTGCCAGCAGCGTAGGCGGGTTGGATACGCAGTATTTT. The encoded protein is CASSVGGLDTQYF.

This clonotype was detected ten times or more. J is TRBJ1-2 and V is TRBV10-3; 8 positions match TRBD1. The V gene end was trimmed by 2 bases and the J gene end by 2 bases; junction bases not matched to a gene: 7. Germline lookup yields CDR1 ENHRY and CDR2 SYGVKD. This CDR3 comprises 16 residues. CDR3 in DNA: TGTGCCATCAGTGAGCAGACAGGGGCAGGAAACTATGGCTACACCTTC. It translates to CAISEQTGAGNYGYTF.

This clonotype has a count of ten or more. The chain combines TRBV20-1 with TRBJ2-7; D may be TRBD1 or TRBD2 (6 bases each). The germline V gene has CDR1 DFQATT and CDR2 SNEGSKA (reference sequence). Trimming took 5 bases from V and 4 from J, leaving 12 bases between them. CDR3 size: 12 residues. The CDR3 DNA reads as TGCAGTGCTCGAAGGAGGGGGTACGAGCAGTACTTC. Residues: CSARRRGYEQYF.

The CDR3 region is CASSQGVAGIETQYF. Written as DNA, the CDR3 is TGTGCCAGCAGCCAGGGAGTAGCGGGGATTGAGACCCAGTACTTC. V and J are TRBV7-2 and TRBJ2-5, with TRBD2 matching over 8 bases. The CDR3 covers 15 residues. Trimming removed 5 bases from V and 5 bases from J; junction bases left unmatched: 10. Germline V CDR1 and CDR2: SGHTA, FQGNSA.

In its sample, this clonotype was seen many times. V gene TRBV2 combines with J gene TRBJ1-4; 9 bases line up with TRBD1. V shed 11 bases, J shed 8 bases, and the junction held 9 bases outside the gene matches. Germline CDR1 and CDR2: SNHLY and FYNNEI. The CDR3 runs to 13 residues. CDR3 in DNA: TGTGCCGGAACTCGGGACAGGGTCGAAAAACTGTTTTTT. This sequence encodes CAGTRDRVEKLFF.

This chain joins TRBV13 and TRBJ2-7; perhaps TRBD1 as D (6 bases). This CDR3 is built from 15 residues. V was trimmed by 5 bases and J by 5 bases, leaving 19 bases between them. The germline gives CDR1 PRHDT, CDR2 FYEKMQ (reference sequence). CDR3 DNA: TGTGCCAGCAGCGAATCACAGGGTATTGGTGACGAGCAGTACTTC. It translates to CASSESQGIGDEQYF.

This clonotype was seen just once. This chain joins TRBV20-1 and TRBJ2-1; weak D call: TRBD2 (5 bases). Germline V gene data show CDR1 as DFQATT and CDR2 as SNEGSKA (reference sequence). V lost 4 bases and J 0 bases, leaving 10 bases between the germline ends. CDR3 size: 14 residues. CDR3 bases: TGCAGTGCTAAGGACTTTCTCTCCTACAATGAGCAGTTCTTC. This translates into CSAKDFLSYNEQFF.

CDR3 amino acids: CASSANRGDPEAFF. For the CDR3, the DNA is TGTGCCAGCAGCGCGAACCGAGGGGATCCTGAAGCTTTCTTT. The chain uses TRBV9 and TRBJ1-1; D may be TRBD1 (5 bases). The CDR3 is made up of 14 amino acids. V gave up 3 bases and J gave up 6 bases, with 15 bases separating them. Germline V gives CDR1 SGDLS, CDR2 YYNGEE.

There are many counts of this clonotype. V gene TRBV20-1 combines with J gene TRBJ2-5; a possible D gene is TRBD2 (6 bases). The CDR3 spans 12 residues. CDR1 and CDR2 from the germline V gene are DFQATT and SNEGSKA (reference sequence). The V end was cut by 6 bases, the J end by 1 base, with 9 bases between. The CDR3 spells CSATTSQETQYF. DNA of the CDR3: TGCAGTGCAACGACTAGCCAAGAGACCCAGTACTTC.